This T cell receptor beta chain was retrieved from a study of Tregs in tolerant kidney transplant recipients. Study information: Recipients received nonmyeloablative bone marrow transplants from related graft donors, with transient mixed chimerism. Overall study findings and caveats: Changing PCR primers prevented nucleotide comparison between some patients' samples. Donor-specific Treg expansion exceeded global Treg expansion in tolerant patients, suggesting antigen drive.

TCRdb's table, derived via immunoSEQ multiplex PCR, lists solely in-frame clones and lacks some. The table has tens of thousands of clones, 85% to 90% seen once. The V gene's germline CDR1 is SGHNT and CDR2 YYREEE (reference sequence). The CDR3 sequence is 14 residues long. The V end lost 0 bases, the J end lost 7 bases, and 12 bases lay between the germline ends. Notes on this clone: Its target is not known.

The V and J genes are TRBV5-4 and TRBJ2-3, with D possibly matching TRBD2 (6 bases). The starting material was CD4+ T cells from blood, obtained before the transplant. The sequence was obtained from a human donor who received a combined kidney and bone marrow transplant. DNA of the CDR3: TGTGCCAGCAGCTTGGAAACGGGAGCCAATACGCAGTATTTT. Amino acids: CASSLETGANTQYF.